One and the same sample provided the 21 T cell receptor beta chains below, sequenced in a study of T cell responses to AZD1222 COVID-19 vaccine. TCRdb keeps only in-frame clones here, not all; method: immunoSEQ multiplex PCR. The profile shows approximately 180,000 clones, 88% of them singletons. Here the sequenced sample was peripheral blood, taken 28 days after the second AZD1222 dose. The receptors were sampled from an adult who received the AZD1222 COVID-19 vaccine.

In this sample, this clone turned up once. The V and J genes are TRBV18 and TRBJ2-3; 15 bases line up with TRBD2. J was trimmed by 3 bases and V by 3 bases; bases with no gene match: 13. The CDR3 runs 20 residues. In germline, CDR1 is KGHSH, CDR2 LQKENI. The CDR3 DNA reads TGTGCCAGCTCACCCACTTCGGGACTAGCGGGAGGACGAGGGACAGATACGCAGTATTTT. Its protein product is CASSPTSGLAGGRGTDTQYF.

V usage is TRBV19 and J usage is TRBJ1-4; D might be TRBD1 (5 bases). This CDR3 is built from 14 residues. V was trimmed by 5 bases and J by 2 bases, leaving 9 bases between them. From germline, CDR1 is LNHDA and CDR2 SQIVND (reference sequence). This chain's CDR3 is CASSDRGTNEKLFF. As DNA, the CDR3 is TGTGCCAGTAGTGACCGGGGGACTAATGAAAAACTGTTTTTT.

V is TRBV28 and J is TRBJ1-6; D is undetermined. Germline CDR1 reads MDHEN; CDR2 reads SYDVKM. CDR3 length equals 16 residues. V lost 6 bases to trimming and J lost 2 bases, with 14 bases between them. In nucleotides, the CDR3 is TGTGCCAGCAGCCTCAGTAGTCCGGCCTATAATTCACCCCTCCACTTT. Amino acids: CASSLSSPAYNSPLHF.

The J gene is TRBJ1-4, the V gene TRBV7-2; D possibly corresponds to TRBD1 (6 bases). The CDR3 is made up of 14 amino acids. CDR1 and CDR2 from the germline V gene are SGHTA and FQGNSA. V shed 5 bases and J shed 6 bases, with 13 bases lying between them. This CDR3 reads CASSPGTFDEKLFF. CDR3 nucleotide sequence: TGTGCCAGCAGCCCCGGGACATTCGATGAAAAACTGTTTTTT.

The chain is built from TRBV7-6 and TRBJ2-3; 12 nucleotides agree with TRBD1. V shed 5 bases and J 2 bases; nucleotides not matched to a gene: 8. The germline gives CDR1 SGHVS, CDR2 FNYEAQ. The CDR3 is made up of 17 amino acids. The CDR3 protein is CASSLSGQGAVTDTQYF. For the CDR3, the DNA is TGTGCCAGCAGCCTATCGGGACAGGGGGCCGTCACAGATACGCAGTATTTT.

V and J are TRBV6-2 or TRBV6-3 and TRBJ1-2; a possible D gene is TRBD1 (5 bases). This CDR3 spans 12 amino acids. Trimming cost V 5 bases and J 6 bases, with 10 bases left between them. Germline CDR1 is MNHEY and CDR2 is SVGEGT. The CDR3 region is CASSRQGNGYTF. For the CDR3, the DNA is TGTGCCAGCAGTCGTCAGGGTAATGGCTACACCTTC.

The J gene is TRBJ2-3, the V gene TRBV2; 8 positions match TRBD2. The germline V gene has CDR1 SNHLY and CDR2 FYNNEI. The CDR3 totals 16 residues. Unmatched junction bases numbered 10, after V lost 7 bases and J lost 1 base. CDR3 in DNA: TGTGCCAGCATCCTTGCGGGAGGTGGGCGCACAGATACGCAGTATTTT. It encodes CASILAGGGRTDTQYF.

V and J are TRBV25-1 and TRBJ2-1; 8 bases fit TRBD2. CDR1 and CDR2 from the germline V gene are MGHDK and SYGVNS. This CDR3 comprises 18 residues. Unmatched junction bases numbered 15, after V lost 5 bases and J lost 3 bases. CDR3 loop: CASSPRTFNAGGYNEQFF. The DNA for the CDR3 is TGTGCCAGCAGTCCCAGAACTTTTAATGCGGGAGGCTACAATGAGCAGTTCTTC.

The chain recombines TRBV6-5 with TRBJ2-1; a weak D match, TRBD2 (6 bases). The germline V and J ends were trimmed by 2 bases and 10 bases, with 21 bases remaining between them. This CDR3 comprises 16 residues. The V gene's germline CDR1 is MNHEY and CDR2 SVGAGI. This CDR3 reads CASSYKARSGGREQFF. The DNA for the CDR3 is TGTGCCAGCAGTTACAAGGCGCGTAGCGGAGGGCGAGAGCAGTTCTTC.

V and J are TRBV7-3 and TRBJ2-1; 13 bases map to TRBD2. Germline V lookup: CDR1 SGHTA, CDR2 FQGTGA. This CDR3 region has 16 residues. After removal of 4 bases from V and 10 bases from J, the junction contained 10 bases not matched to a gene. CDR3 protein: CASSSALAGGPQEQFF. CDR3 DNA sequence: TGTGCCAGCAGCTCCGCACTAGCGGGAGGGCCCCAGGAGCAGTTCTTC. The variable domain in full, with the rest retrieved from reference TRBV7-3 and TRBJ2-1, is GAGVSQTPSNKVTEKGKYVELRCDPISGHTALYWYRQSLGQGPEFLIYFQGTGAADDSGLPNDRFFAVRPEGSVSTLKIQRTERGDSAVYLCASSSALAGGPQEQFFGPGTRLTVL.

The table lists this clone with a count of one. CDR3 coding DNA: TGTGCCAGCAGCTTTAGGTCAGGCGGCTACAATGAGCAGTTCTTC. This codes for CASSFRSGGYNEQFF. This chain uses TRBV7-3 with TRBJ2-1; D is undetermined. Germline CDR1 is SGHTA and CDR2 is FQGTGA. V was trimmed by 3 bases and J by 3 bases, leaving 12 bases between them. The CDR3 extends over 15 amino acids.

The chain joins TRBV29-1 to TRBJ2-5, with TRBD2 matching over 10 bases. The length of the CDR3 is 12 residues. J gave up 9 bases and V 4 bases, and 5 bases lay outside the gene matches. Per the germline V gene, CDR1 is SQVTM and CDR2 is ANQGSEA. In nucleotides, the CDR3 is TGCAGCGTTGCTAGCGGGGGCGGGCCCCAGTACTTC. This sequence encodes CSVASGGGPQYF.

The gene calls are TRBV24-1 and TRBJ2-2, with D unresolved. Germline V gene data show CDR1 as KGHDR and CDR2 as SFDVKD. The CDR3 runs 13 residues. Trimming pared 9 bases from V and 4 bases from J, leaving 11 bases between. DNA for the CDR3: TGTGCCACCTCCCGGGCGTTCACCGGGGAGCTGTTTTTT. Amino acid sequence: CATSRAFTGELFF.

The rearrangement links TRBV29-1 to TRBJ2-1; D is unclear. This CDR3 contains 10 residues. Per germline, CDR1 SQVTM and CDR2 ANQGSEA. Deletions cut 4 bases from V and 9 bases from J, with 7 bases between. CDR3 loop: CSVGSAEQFF. CDR3 nucleotide sequence: TGCAGCGTTGGATCTGCTGAGCAGTTCTTC.

This clone came up once. This chain connects TRBV5-4 to TRBJ2-3, with D possibly TRBD2 on 5 matching bases. V was clipped by 2 bases and J by 4 bases, with 8 bases between them. This CDR3 region has 13 residues. Germline CDR1 SGHNT, CDR2 YYREEE (reference sequence). For the CDR3, the DNA is TGTGCCAGCAGCTTCCAACTAGCAGATACGCAGTATTTT. Residues: CASSFQLADTQYF.

This clone has a handful of counts. The rearrangement joins TRBV18 to TRBJ2-7; possible D gene TRBD1, 6 bases. V gave up 2 bases and J gave up 0 bases, with 11 bases separating them. The germline CDR1 and CDR2 sequences are KGHSH and LQKENI. The CDR3 sequence is 15 residues long. CDR3: CASSPDRPSSYEQYF. The CDR3 DNA reads TGTGCCAGCTCACCAGACAGGCCTAGCTCCTACGAGCAGTACTTC.

The chain couples TRBV27 to TRBJ2-3; TRBD2 matches 13 bases. The ends lost 6 bases at V and 5 bases at J; junction bases unmatched: 5. The germline V gene encodes CDR1 MNHEY and CDR2 SMNVEV (reference sequence). The CDR3 is 15 residues long. The CDR3 protein is CASSPGLAGEDTQYF. The CDR3 nucleotides are TGTGCCAGCAGCCCCGGACTAGCGGGAGAAGATACGCAGTATTTT.

This sequence joins TRBV6-5 and TRBJ1-2; D gene ambiguous. In germline, CDR1 is MNHEY, CDR2 SVGAGI. CDR3 length: 12 residues. The V end was cut by 7 bases, the J end by 3 bases, with 9 bases between. The CDR3 DNA follows: TGTGCCAGCACCGCCGGGTACTATGGCTACACCTTC. Its translation is CASTAGYYGYTF.

This clone was detected a few times. V is TRBV10-1 and J is TRBJ1-5, with unresolved D. Germline CDR1 and CDR2: WNHNN and SYGVQD (reference sequence). The CDR3 length is 16 residues. V lost 2 bases to trimming and J lost 4 bases, with 15 bases between them. CDR3 sequence reads: CASSETPVRPNQPQHF. In DNA, the CDR3 is TGCGCCAGCAGTGAGACCCCAGTCAGACCTAATCAGCCCCAGCATTTT.

The chain has TRBV7-3 and TRBJ2-1; D possibly corresponds to TRBD2 (6 bases). Germline assignment: CDR1 SGHTA and CDR2 FQGTGA. The CDR3 runs 17 residues. Trimming pared 6 bases from V and 7 bases from J, leaving 25 bases between. Here the CDR3 reads CASRNGGSGSSGNEQFF. The CDR3 DNA sequence: TGTGCCAGCAGGAATGGGGGGAGCGGATCCTCGGGGAATGAGCAGTTCTTC.

The chain combines TRBV19 with TRBJ2-3; 8 bases are a match to TRBD2. Germline-derived CDR1 and CDR2 are LNHDA and SQIVND (reference sequence). The CDR3 is 16 amino acids. V dropped 4 bases and J dropped 5; count of bases not matched to a gene: 11. This CDR3 reads CASSNRGLAIKDTQYF. CDR3 bases: TGTGCCAGTAGTAACCGCGGACTAGCAATCAAAGATACGCAGTATTTT.